The text below deals with one T cell receptor (beta chain). The antigen is not known. Clones were read by immunoSEQ multiplex PCR, and TCRdb kept only the in-frame ones, dropping some. The repertoire holds about 2.3 million clones, with just over 90% as singletons. Each donor was a Caucasian adult residing in Nashville, Tennessee. A CD45RA-negative memory subset and a CD45RA+ naive subset were separated from the CD4+ cells. This sample was taken from a study of shared clonotypes between healthy human individuals. The CDR3 runs to 15 residues. Germline assignment: CDR1 SGHRS and CDR2 YFSETQ. V was shortened by 3 bases and J by 7 bases, with 19 bases between the two germline ends. Findings and limits, study-wide: Across subsets, estimated richness was generally greater for naive than for memory populations.

Sequenced sample: naive CD4+ T cells from PBMCs. The subset: CD45RA+ positively selected. The source of this sequence is a man between 18 and 29 years old in good health. Some clones in this sample may be carry-over from other donors' samples. V is TRBV5-1 and J is TRBJ2-5; perhaps TRBD1 as D (5 bases). The CDR3 nucleotides are TGCGCCAGCAGCTCCGGGCAAGTATCGACAGTGACCCAGTACTTC. This translates into CASSSGQVSTVTQYF.